This TCR beta chain was documented in a study of lymphopenia after photon versus proton radiotherapy. The data were produced by immunoSEQ multiplex PCR, yet TCRdb's version contains in-frame clones alone and is incomplete. The top ten hold 10% of the sample, which has 15,000 to 20,000 clones, 80% to 90% seen once. Concerning this clone: Its antigen is undetermined.

This CDR3 region has 16 residues. The germline V gene encodes CDR1 SGHVS and CDR2 FNYEAQ. V lost 4 bases, J lost 2 bases, and 3 bases stayed unmatched. Study-level findings and limits: Under photons, naive T cells and diversity fell while effector/memory populations rose. Only patients who died were analyzed for survival; proton advantage is unproven. Larger post-nadir TCR diversity loss correlated inversely with survival in deceased patients.

Specimen: peripheral blood, collected from a patient treated with proton-based radiotherapy. This TCR came from a man between 65 and 79 years old with pancreatic cancer. The V call is TRBV7-6, the J call TRBJ2-3, with 13 bases lining up with TRBD2. Written as DNA, the CDR3 is TGTGCCAGCAGCTCGGGGACTAGCGGGACCACAGATACGCAGTATTTT. Translation: CASSSGTSGTTDTQYF. The entire variable domain, with the rest obtained from reference TRBV7-6 and TRBJ2-3, is as follows: GAGVSQSPRYKVTKRGQDVALRCDPISGHVSLYWYRQALGQGPEFLTYFNYEAQQDKSGLPNDRFSAERPEGSISTLTIQRTEQRDSAMYRCASSSGTSGTTDTQYFGPGTRLTVL.